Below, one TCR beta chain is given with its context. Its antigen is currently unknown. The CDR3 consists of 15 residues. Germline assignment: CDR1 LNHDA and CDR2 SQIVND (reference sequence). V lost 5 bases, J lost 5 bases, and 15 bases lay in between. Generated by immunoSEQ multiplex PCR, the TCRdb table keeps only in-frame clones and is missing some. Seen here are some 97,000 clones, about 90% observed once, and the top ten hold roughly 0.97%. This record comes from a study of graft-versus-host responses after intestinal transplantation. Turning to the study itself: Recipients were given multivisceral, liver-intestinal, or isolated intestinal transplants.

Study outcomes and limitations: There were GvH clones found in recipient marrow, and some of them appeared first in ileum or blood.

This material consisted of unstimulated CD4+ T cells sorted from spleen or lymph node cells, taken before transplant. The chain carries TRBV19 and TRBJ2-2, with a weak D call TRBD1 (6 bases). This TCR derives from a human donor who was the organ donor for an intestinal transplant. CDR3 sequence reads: CASSLWTERTGELFF. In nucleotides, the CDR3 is TGTGCCAGTAGTCTCTGGACAGAGCGGACCGGGGAGCTGTTTTTT.